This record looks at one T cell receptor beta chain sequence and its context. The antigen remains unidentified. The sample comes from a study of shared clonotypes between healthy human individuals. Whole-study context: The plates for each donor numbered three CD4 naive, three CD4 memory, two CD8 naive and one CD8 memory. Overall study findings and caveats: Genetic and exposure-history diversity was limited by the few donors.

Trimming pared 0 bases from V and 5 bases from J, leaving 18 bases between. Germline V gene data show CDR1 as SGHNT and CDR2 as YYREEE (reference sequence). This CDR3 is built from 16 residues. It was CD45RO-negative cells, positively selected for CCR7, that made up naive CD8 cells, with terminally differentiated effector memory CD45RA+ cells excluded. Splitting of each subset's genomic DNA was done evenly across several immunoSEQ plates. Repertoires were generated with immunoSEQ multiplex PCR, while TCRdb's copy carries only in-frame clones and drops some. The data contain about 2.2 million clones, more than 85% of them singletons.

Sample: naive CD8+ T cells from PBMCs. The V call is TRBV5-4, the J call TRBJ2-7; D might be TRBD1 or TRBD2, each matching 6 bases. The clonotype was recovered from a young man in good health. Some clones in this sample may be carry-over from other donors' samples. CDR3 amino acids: CASSLGFRGVTHEQYF. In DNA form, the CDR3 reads TGTGCCAGCAGCTTGGGTTTTAGGGGGGTGACCCACGAGCAGTACTTC. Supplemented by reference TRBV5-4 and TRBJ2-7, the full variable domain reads ETGVTQSPTHLIKTRGQQVTLRCSSQSGHNTVSWYQQALGQGPQFIFQYYREEENGRGNFPPRFSGLQFPNYSSELNVNALELDDSALYLCASSLGFRGVTHEQYFGPGTRLTVT.